This TCR beta chain came from a study of blood T cell repertoires in COVID-19. This clone was observed once. Germline V gives CDR1 SNHLY, CDR2 FYNNEI. V was clipped by 11 bases and J by 1 base; unmatched bases: 0. This CDR3 is 13 amino acids long. Generated by immunoSEQ multiplex PCR, the TCRdb table keeps only in-frame clones and is missing some. The repertoire holds some 100,000 clones, with 70% to 90% as singletons. The sequence derives from an elderly woman with active COVID-19. The chain employs TRBV2 and TRBJ2-2; 11 positions agree with TRBD2. The specimen sequenced was peripheral blood. The CDR3 nucleotides read TGTGCCGGGACTAGCGGGAACACCGGGGAGCTGTTTTTT. It specifies CAGTSGNTGELFF.